This T cell receptor (beta chain) derives from a study of Ad26.COV2.S vaccination and SARS-CoV-2 variants. In the study overall: The donor participated in the COV1001 trial, in its Ad26.COV2.S arm. Dosing was one shot or two shots 56 days apart.

Specified treatment: some 19 received Ad26.COV2.S at low or high dose, single or two shots; a few received placebo; per-sample allocation not given. Sampling was performed 63 days after the first vaccine or placebo injection. In germline, CDR1 is LNHDA, CDR2 SQIVND (reference sequence). V was trimmed by 3 bases and J by 3 bases, leaving 11 bases between them. This CDR3 has 15 residues. Using immunoSEQ multiplex PCR, the repertoire was profiled, and TCRdb retains in-frame clones only, with some absent. The table lists approximately 420,000 clones, less than 90% of them singletons. The receptor comes from a person aged 18-65 years who received the Ad26.COV2.S COVID-19 vaccine or a placebo. This chain uses TRBV19 with TRBJ1-4; a possible D gene is TRBD1 (6 bases). Sequencing used peripheral blood, obtained in a trial of Ad26.COV2.S vaccine versus placebo. The CDR3 coding sequence is TGTGCCAGTAGTATCCAGGGGACATCTAATGAAAAACTGTTTTTT. Its protein product is CASSIQGTSNEKLFF.